This entry lists 28 T cell receptor beta chains sequenced from one sample in a study of T cells after yellow fever vaccination. TCRdb independently ran MiXCR on the 5' RACE reads; one entry per CDR3 protein. The sample includes hundreds of thousands of distinct CDR3 sequences, about 8.3% seen only once; the top ten take 17%. The sequencing used PBMCs, collected roughly 46 days after the first yellow fever vaccination. These receptors were obtained from a man between 18 and 35 years old who received the YFV17D yellow fever vaccine.

The rearrangement links TRBV27 to TRBJ2-5, with 7 bases identical to TRBD1. Trimming took 5 bases from V and 5 from J; bases not matched to a gene: 5. This CDR3 is 13 amino acids long. Looked up from germline, CDR1 is MNHEY and CDR2 is SMNVEV (reference sequence). The DNA for the CDR3 is TGTGCCAGCAGTGCTGACAGGGTCGAGACCCAGTACTTC. Protein sequence: CASSADRVETQYF.

This clonotype was counted ten times or more. CDR3 in amino acids: CASSAGTGNTGELFF. The CDR3 DNA reads TGTGCCAGCAGCGCTGGGACGGGTAACACCGGGGAGCTGTTTTTT. The rearrangement joins TRBV9 to TRBJ2-2; D may match TRBD1 or TRBD2 (5 bases each). The germline V and J ends were trimmed by 3 bases and 2 bases, with 11 bases remaining between them. In germline, CDR1 is SGDLS, CDR2 YYNGEE. The CDR3 has 15 residues.

At least ten counts were recorded for this clonotype. V gene TRBV5-1 combines with J gene TRBJ2-1, with D perhaps given as TRBD1 or TRBD2 (6 bases each). Germline values: CDR1 SGHRS, CDR2 YFSETQ. V was trimmed by 4 bases and J by 10 bases, leaving 15 bases between them. This CDR3 has 13 residues. CDR3 amino acids: CASSPDRAGEQFF. The DNA of the CDR3 is TGCGCCAGCAGCCCGGACAGAGCGGGCGAGCAGTTCTTC.

The chain uses TRBV14 and TRBJ2-7, with D unresolved. Germline-derived CDR1 and CDR2 are SGHDN and FVKESK. The CDR3 length is 14 residues. V was cut by 4 bases and J by 0 bases, with 10 bases left in between. The CDR3 reads CASSPQGFSYEQYF. DNA for the CDR3: TGTGCCAGCAGCCCCCAAGGATTCTCCTACGAGCAGTACTTC.

The chain recombines TRBV19 with TRBJ1-1, with 11 bases matching TRBD1. CDR3 length: 14 residues. With 5 bases clipped from V and 8 bases from J, the junction kept 7 bases outside the gene matches. CDR1 LNHDA and CDR2 SQIVND come from the germline V gene (reference sequence). The CDR3 DNA reads as TGTGCCAGTAGTTCCCGGGACAGGGGGTTGGAAGCTTTCTTT. Its translation: CASSSRDRGLEAFF.

This clonotype showed up just a few times. This chain uses TRBV25-1 with TRBJ1-2; TRBD1 matches at 7 bases. This CDR3 has 15 amino acids. In germline, CDR1 is MGHDK, CDR2 SYGVNS. V gave up 5 bases and J gave up 7 bases; unmatched junction bases: 13. Here the CDR3 DNA reads TGTGCCAGCAGTTCGTGGGGACAGACCTATGGTGGCTACACCTTC. Encoded protein: CASSSWGQTYGGYTF.

The rearrangement uses TRBV18 and TRBJ2-5; TRBD1 matches 7 bases. With V trimmed by 3 bases and J by 8 bases, 9 bases remained unmatched. The CDR3 has 14 residues. Germline V gene data show CDR1 as KGHSH and CDR2 as LQKENI. The CDR3 region has the DNA TGTGCCAGCTCACCCTCGGGACAGATACACACCCAGTACTTC. Its translation is CASSPSGQIHTQYF. Filled out from reference TRBV18 and TRBJ2-5, the complete variable domain reads NAGVMQNPRHLVRRRGQEARLRCSPMKGHSHVYWYRQLPEEGLKFMVYLQKENIIDESGMPKERFSAEFPKEGPSILRIQQVVRGDSAAYFCASSPSGQIHTQYFGPGTRLLVL.

A few counts support this clonotype. As DNA, the CDR3 is TGTGCCAGTAGTATGACCGCCGGGGACCCCAATCAGCCCCAGCATTTT. The encoded protein is CASSMTAGDPNQPQHF. The J gene is TRBJ1-5, the V gene TRBV19; D perhaps matches TRBD1 (5 bases). This CDR3 has 16 amino acids. V lost 3 bases and J 3 bases, leaving 15 bases between the germline ends. Per the germline V gene, CDR1 is LNHDA and CDR2 is SQIVND (reference sequence). Together with reference TRBV19 and TRBJ1-5, the CDR3 gives the full variable domain: DGGITQSPKYLFRKEGQNVTLSCEQNLNHDAMYWYRQDPGQGLRLIYYSQIVNDFQKGDIAEGYSVSREKKESFPLTVTSAQKNPTAFYLCASSMTAGDPNQPQHFGDGTRLSIL.

At least ten counts were recorded for this clonotype. The gene calls are TRBV20-1 and TRBJ1-5; D might be TRBD1 (6 bases). CDR3 length: 14 amino acids. Germline V CDR1 and CDR2: DFQATT, SNEGSKA (reference sequence). Trimming left V 1 base short and J 6 bases short, with 13 bases between. CDR3 nucleotide sequence: TGCAGTGCTAGAGGTGGGGCAGGGGTTCAGCCCCAGCATTTT. This encodes CSARGGAGVQPQHF.

This clonotype was observed at least ten times. This chain joins TRBV28 and TRBJ2-7; the D is unclear. This CDR3 spans 12 amino acids. Germline V gives CDR1 MDHEN, CDR2 SYDVKM. The V and J ends lost 5 bases and 3 bases respectively, with 8 bases between them. The CDR3 DNA sequence: TGTGCCAGCAGTAACACACGCTACGAGCAGTACGTC. Protein product: CASSNTRYEQYV.

This chain joins TRBV18 and TRBJ1-2; the match to TRBD1 covers 8 bases. Germline-derived CDR1 and CDR2 are KGHSH and LQKENI. Trimming at V came to 5 bases and at J to 4 bases, leaving 6 bases not matched to a gene. The CDR3 consists of 14 residues. In DNA form, the CDR3 reads TGTGCCAGCTCAGCATCAGACAGGGGCTATGGCTACACCTTC. Protein sequence: CASSASDRGYGYTF.

This clonotype was detected a few times. CDR3 nucleotides: TGTGCCAGCAGTTCCCATTTACAGATAAACACTGAAGCTTTCTTT. Translating it yields CASSSHLQINTEAFF. This rearrangement joins TRBV6-5 to TRBJ1-1, with D unresolved. The CDR3 has 15 residues. Trimming cost V 4 bases and J 2 bases, with 14 bases left between them. Germline V gene sequence: CDR1 MNHEY, CDR2 SVGAGI.

This chain connects TRBV11-2 to TRBJ2-3; D may be TRBD1 (5 bases). Germline values: CDR1 SGHAT, CDR2 FQNNGV. Trimming removed 5 bases from V and 7 bases from J, with 13 bases in between. The CDR3 totals 13 residues. CDR3 nucleotides: TGTGCCAGCAGCCCAGGGATTTCGCATACGCAGTATTTT. It codes for CASSPGISHTQYF.

In this sample, this clonotype turned up a few times. The rearrangement joins TRBV15 to TRBJ2-7; 10 nucleotides agree with TRBD1. CDR1 is LNHNV, CDR2 YYDKDF, per germline (reference sequence). V was pared by 5 bases and J by 4 bases, with 11 bases of the junction left unmatched. This CDR3 has 16 residues. Here the CDR3 DNA reads TGTGCCACCAGCTCCCGAACCGGGACAGGGGTTTACGAGCAGTACTTC. Its translation: CATSSRTGTGVYEQYF.

This clonotype was found a few times. The V and J genes are TRBV5-1 and TRBJ1-1; unclear D gene. The CDR3 length is 14 residues. Germline CDR1 SGHRS, CDR2 YFSETQ. Trimming left V 3 bases short and J 1 base short, with 10 bases between. The CDR3 coding sequence is TGCGCCAGCAGCTCCTGGACGGGGAACACTGAAGCTTTCTTT. It codes for CASSSWTGNTEAFF.

Many counts were recorded for this clonotype. CDR3 in DNA: TGTGCCAGCAGCTATAGGACTCCGAGGAGCACAGATACGCAGTATTTT. Protein sequence: CASSYRTPRSTDTQYF. V and J are TRBV6-7 and TRBJ2-3; D perhaps matches TRBD2 (5 bases). TRBV6-7 is treated as an ORF (open reading frame) with a function not yet certain. This CDR3 has 16 amino acids. V shed 6 bases and J shed 0 bases, with 16 bases lying between them.

This clonotype has more than one count but fewer than ten. Its ends do not fully match the called genes, so a read error is possible. J is TRBJ2-4 and V is TRBV20-1; the match to TRBD2 covers 7 bases. The CDR3 totals 11 residues. CDR1 DFQATT and CDR2 SNEGSKA come from the germline V gene (reference sequence). This CDR3 is CSASGGTHPRF. CDR3 sequence (DNA): TGCAGTGCTAGCGGGGGGACCCACCCCCGCTTC.

The sample holds a few counts of this clonotype. This chain connects TRBV7-8 to TRBJ2-2; a weak D match, TRBD1 (6 bases). The germline V gene has CDR1 SGHVS and CDR2 FQNEAQ. The CDR3 totals 15 residues. The V and J ends lost 1 base and 5 bases respectively, with 11 bases between them. CDR3 in amino acids: CASSLGTGWTGELFF. Written as DNA, the CDR3 is TGTGCCAGCAGCTTAGGCACAGGGTGGACCGGGGAGCTGTTTTTT.

The chain's CDR3 is CASSFSRAYNSPLHF. The CDR3 bases are TGTGCCAGCAGTTTCTCCAGGGCGTATAATTCACCCCTCCACTTT. The chain links TRBV12-3 or TRBV12-4 to TRBJ1-6; D might be TRBD1 (5 bases). The length of the CDR3 is 15 residues. Trimming pared 3 bases from V and 4 bases from J, leaving 10 bases between.

This clonotype was seen a few times. The chain joins TRBV7-6 to TRBJ2-5; possibly TRBD2 for D (5 bases). The germline V gene encodes CDR1 SGHVS and CDR2 FNYEAQ. Trimming left V 6 bases short and J 5 bases short, with 19 bases between. The CDR3 consists of 15 residues. CDR3 nucleotides: TGTGCCAGCAGGTCCCTTCGGGGTCCCCGGGAGACCCAGTACTTC. Translated, it gives CASRSLRGPRETQYF.

Note on this clonotype: At one end, the junction sequence differs from germline, possibly due to a read error. V is TRBV7-7 and J is TRBJ2-5, with TRBD1 matching over 8 bases. Germline CDR1 and CDR2: SSHAT and FNYEAQ (reference sequence). The CDR3 has 15 amino acids. The CDR3 DNA sequence: TGTGCTAGCAGCTTCTCGACAGGGGTTAGGGAGACCCAGTACTTC. As protein: CASSFSTGVRETQYF.

This clonotype was seen a few times. The J gene is TRBJ2-1, the V gene TRBV11-2; 10 nucleotides line up with TRBD2. CDR1 and CDR2 (germline): SGHAT, FQNNGV. The CDR3 covers 18 residues. Losses at the gene ends were 6 bases for V and 0 bases for J; bases not matched to a gene: 11. CDR3 sequence: CASSHVAGGQRSYNEQFF. CDR3 nucleotides: TGTGCCAGCAGTCATGTAGCGGGGGGCCAGCGCTCCTACAATGAGCAGTTCTTC.

The sample holds many counts of this clonotype. The CDR3 reads CASSQDTSGLYNEQFF. As DNA, the CDR3 is TGCGCCAGCAGCCAAGACACTAGCGGTCTTTACAATGAGCAGTTCTTC. The chain is built from TRBV4-3 and TRBJ2-1, with TRBD2 identical over 8 bases. CDR1 and CDR2 from the germline V gene are LGHNA and YSLEER. Unmatched junction bases numbered 5, after V lost 0 bases and J lost 4 bases. The CDR3 is 16 amino acids.

This clonotype was observed a few times. The J gene is TRBJ1-5, the V gene TRBV20-1; 7 bases agree with TRBD1. The ends lost 1 base at V and 6 bases at J; junction bases unmatched: 9. Germline assignment: CDR1 DFQATT and CDR2 SNEGSKA (reference sequence). The CDR3 runs to 15 residues. CDR3 sequence reads: CSARVQDRNGQPQHF. CDR3 in DNA: TGCAGTGCTAGAGTCCAGGACAGGAATGGTCAGCCCCAGCATTTT.

The CDR3 nucleotides are TGTGCCAGCAGTTACGACAGGCGTCTCTCCTACGAGCAGTACTTC. This codes for CASSYDRRLSYEQYF. This chain uses TRBV6-2 or TRBV6-3 with TRBJ2-7; the D gene is possibly TRBD1 (6 bases). Trimming took 2 bases from V and 0 from J, leaving 11 bases between them. Germline values: CDR1 MNHEY, CDR2 SVGEGT. This CDR3 contains 15 residues.

The chain recombines TRBV18 with TRBJ2-7; no reliable D call. The V and J ends lost 1 base and 3 bases respectively, with 10 bases between them. The length of the CDR3 is 14 residues. The V gene's germline CDR1 is KGHSH and CDR2 LQKENI. The CDR3 DNA is TGTGCCAGCTCACCACGGGCGGTGCGCTACGAGCAGTACGTC. Protein: CASSPRAVRYEQYV.

This clonotype was seen a few times. The chain combines TRBV20-1 with TRBJ1-5; TRBD1 might be the D (5 bases). CDR3 length: 12 residues. Trimming took off 3 bases at V and 5 bases at J, with 8 bases between the two ends. Germline V gene data show CDR1 as DFQATT and CDR2 as SNEGSKA (reference sequence). For the CDR3, the DNA is TGCAGTGCTAGGGGAGGGGATCAGCCCCAGCATTTT. Its protein product is CSARGGDQPQHF.

This clonotype has a handful of counts. This rearrangement joins TRBV28 to TRBJ2-6, with D perhaps TRBD2 (6 bases). Trimming cost V 5 bases and J 3 bases, with 8 bases left between them. The CDR3 is 14 amino acids. CDR1 and CDR2 from the germline V gene are MDHEN and SYDVKM. CDR3 sequence (DNA): TGTGCCAGCAGTCGACTAGTTGGGGCCAACGTCCTGACTTTC. Its protein product is CASSRLVGANVLTF.